This TCR beta chain emerged from a study of T cell repertoires in cytomegalovirus infection (dated by TCRdb to about 2019). Concerning the study at large: Donor HLA type was relevant to the analysis, as public TCR beta signatures indicated carriage of CMV infection together with the matching HLA type. What the authors observed across the whole study: Carriers of CMV infection plus the relevant HLA type were discriminated by the cumulative frequency of public TCR beta family members in the study cohort and in an independent roughly 370-donor cohort. The ex vivo response was dominated by HLA-C-restricted CMV-specific TCR beta clonotypes, which also provided the single most frequent clonotype in two of eight donors.

Concerning this clonotype itself: The antigen it binds to is not known. The record has no base qualities; no much larger clone is one base away.

Sequencing was carried out with an Illumina HiSeq 1500. TCRdb reprocessing: public reads trimmed at Q25 with fastp, clones called with MiXCR, in-frame beta chains kept. Each entry is one CDR3 protein sequence, shown with its most common DNA and genes. The sample has around 170,000 distinct CDR3 sequences on record, over 15% of them singletons. Under 20% of the sample comes from the top ten. The CDR3, from cysteine to phenylalanine, totals 15 residues. The kept DNA is CDR3 alone, 45 bases in frame from the first base. V loses 5 bases, J loses 4 bases, and the germline ends lie 15 bases apart. CDR1 and CDR2 (SGHNT, YYREEE) derive from the germline V gene (reference sequence).

The TCR sequence derives from a human donor in good health (CMV status not recorded). Some clones in this sample may be carry-over from other donors' samples. The source material was CD8+ T cells from PBMCs. Here the chain combines TRBV5-4 and TRBJ1-4; tentative D gene TRBD1, with 6 bases matching. The sequenced DNA: TGTGCCAGCAGTTTACACAGGGAAGTTAATGAAAAACTGTTTTTT. Translated, it reads CASSLHREVNEKLFF. Full variable domain (CDR3 extended with the reference TRBV5-4 and TRBJ1-4 proteins): ETGVTQSPTHLIKTRGQQVTLRCSSQSGHNTVSWYQQALGQGPQFIFQYYREEENGRGNFPPRFSGLQFPNYSSELNVNALELDDSALYLCASSLHREVNEKLFFGSGTQLSVL.